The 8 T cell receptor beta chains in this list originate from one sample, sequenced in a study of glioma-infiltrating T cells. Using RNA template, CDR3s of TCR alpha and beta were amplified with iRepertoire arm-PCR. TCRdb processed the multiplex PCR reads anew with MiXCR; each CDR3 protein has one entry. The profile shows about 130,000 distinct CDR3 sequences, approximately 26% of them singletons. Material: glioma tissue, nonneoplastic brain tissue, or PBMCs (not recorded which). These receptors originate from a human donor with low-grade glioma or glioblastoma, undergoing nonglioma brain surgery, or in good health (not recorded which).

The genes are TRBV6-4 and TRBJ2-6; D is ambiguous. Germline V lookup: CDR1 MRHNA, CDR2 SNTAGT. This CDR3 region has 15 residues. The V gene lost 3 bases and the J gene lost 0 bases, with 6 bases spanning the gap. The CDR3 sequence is CASSDGTSGANVLTF. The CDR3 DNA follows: TGTGCCAGCAGTGATGGCACCTCTGGGGCCAACGTCCTGACTTTC.

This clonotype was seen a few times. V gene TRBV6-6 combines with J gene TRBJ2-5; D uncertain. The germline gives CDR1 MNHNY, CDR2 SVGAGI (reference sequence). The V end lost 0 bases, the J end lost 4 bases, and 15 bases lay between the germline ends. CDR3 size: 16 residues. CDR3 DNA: TGTGCCAGCAGTTACTCGACACACAACCCCCGAGAGACCCAGTACTTC. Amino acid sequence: CASSYSTHNPRETQYF.

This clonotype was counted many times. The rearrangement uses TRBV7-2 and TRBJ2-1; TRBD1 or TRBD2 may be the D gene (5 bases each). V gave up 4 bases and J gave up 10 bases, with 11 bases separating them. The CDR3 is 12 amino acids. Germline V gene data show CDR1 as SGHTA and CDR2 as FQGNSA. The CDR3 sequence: CASSSLGVEQFF. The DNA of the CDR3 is TGTGCCAGCAGCTCACTAGGGGTCGAGCAGTTCTTC.

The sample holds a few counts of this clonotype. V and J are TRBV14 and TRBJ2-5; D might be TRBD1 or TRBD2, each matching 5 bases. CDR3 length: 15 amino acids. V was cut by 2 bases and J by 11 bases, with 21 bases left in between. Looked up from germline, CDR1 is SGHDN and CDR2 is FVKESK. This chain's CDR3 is CASSQWNRDLRVQYF. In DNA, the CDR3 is TGTGCCAGCAGCCAATGGAACCGGGACCTTAGAGTGCAGTACTTC.

CDR3 sequence reads: CASSLVGLGSGANVLTF. In nucleotides, the CDR3 is TGTGCCAGCAGCTTAGTAGGTTTGGGTTCTGGGGCCAACGTCCTGACTTTC. The chain combines TRBV7-6 with TRBJ2-6; D uncertain. This CDR3 region has 17 residues. With 1 base removed from V and 1 base from J, the gap between germline ends came to 11 bases. CDR1 is SGHVS and CDR2 is FNYEAQ in the germline V gene.

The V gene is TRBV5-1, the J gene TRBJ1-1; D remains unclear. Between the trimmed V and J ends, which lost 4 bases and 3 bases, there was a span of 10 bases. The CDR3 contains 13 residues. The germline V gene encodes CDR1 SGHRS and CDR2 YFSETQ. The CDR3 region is CASSRLRDTEAFF. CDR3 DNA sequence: TGCGCCAGCAGCCGGCTACGAGACACTGAAGCTTTCTTT.

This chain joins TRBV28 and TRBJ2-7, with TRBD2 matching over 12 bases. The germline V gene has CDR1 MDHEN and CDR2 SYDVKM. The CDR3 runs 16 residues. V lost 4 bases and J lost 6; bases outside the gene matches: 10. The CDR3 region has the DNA TGTGCCAGCAGTTCCCTACTAGCGGGGGGCCTCGGCGAGCAGTACGTC. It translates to CASSSLLAGGLGEQYV.

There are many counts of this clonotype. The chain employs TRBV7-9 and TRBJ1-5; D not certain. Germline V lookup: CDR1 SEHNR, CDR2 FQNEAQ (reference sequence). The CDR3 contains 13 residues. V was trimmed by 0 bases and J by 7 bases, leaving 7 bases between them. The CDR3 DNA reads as TGTGCCAGCAGCTTAGCAGGTCCCCAGCCCCAGCATTTT. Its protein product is CASSLAGPQPQHF.